The rows below give T cell receptor beta chains drawn from one sample of a study of breast tumors, draining lymph nodes, adjacent tissues. Via MiXCR, TCRdb re-called the multiplex PCR reads, giving one row per CDR3 protein. The sample shows about 130,000 distinct CDR3 sequences, 21% of them seen only once. The sequenced sample was axillary lymph node tissue. The origin of the receptors is a female donor with breast cancer. Some clones in this sample may be carry-over from other donors' samples. CDR3s include the opening cysteine and the closing phenylalanine or tryptophan. The order of the fields is D gene, V gene, J gene, clone size, CDR3 DNA, CDR3 protein. The D gene is left open where the match is weak. The listing skips clone size in some rows; elsewhere it reads once, few, many or a size class.

d_gene: TRBD1
v_gene: TRBV28
j_gene: TRBJ2-1
abundance: few
CDR3nt: TGTGCCAGCAGTCGACAGGGTCGAAGGTTGTATCACAATGAGCAGTTCTTC
CDR3aa: CASSRQGRRLYHNEQFF

d_gene: TRBD1
v_gene: TRBV20-1
j_gene: TRBJ2-7
abundance: many
CDR3nt: TGCAGTGCTAGAGACCTACCCGGGACAGGGGTATACGAGCAGTACTTC
CDR3aa: CSARDLPGTGVYEQYF

d_gene: -
v_gene: TRBV28
j_gene: TRBJ2-7
abundance: many
CDR3nt: TGTGCCAGCAGTTTATGGAGGGGCATCGAGCAGTACTTC
CDR3aa: CASSLWRGIEQYF

d_gene: -
v_gene: TRBV7-9
j_gene: TRBJ1-3
abundance: many
CDR3nt: TGTGCCAGCAGCCTAGGTCGGGTCTCTGGAAACACCATATATTTT
CDR3aa: CASSLGRVSGNTIYF

d_gene: -
v_gene: TRBV6-6
j_gene: TRBJ2-1
abundance: many
CDR3nt: TGTGCCAGCAGACCAAGGAGGGCAGCCACTGAGCAGTTCTTC
CDR3aa: CASRPRRAATEQFF

d_gene: -
v_gene: TRBV20-1
j_gene: TRBJ1-1
abundance: -
CDR3nt: TGCAGTGCTAGGTCATGGACAGTGATGAACACTGAAGCTTTCTTT
CDR3aa: CSARSWTVMNTEAFF

d_gene: -
v_gene: TRBV28
j_gene: TRBJ1-6
abundance: many
CDR3nt: TGTGCCAGCCGCTCAAGTGGGCTGGAGTCACCCCTCCACTTT
CDR3aa: CASRSSGLESPLHF

d_gene: TRBD1
v_gene: TRBV29-1
j_gene: TRBJ2-1
abundance: many
CDR3nt: TGCAGCGTTCCATGGGCCTCGACAGGGGGCATCTACAATGAGCAGTTCTTC
CDR3aa: CSVPWASTGGIYNEQFF

d_gene: TRBD1
v_gene: TRBV10-3
j_gene: TRBJ2-1
abundance: many
CDR3nt: TGTGCCATCAGTGATCAAGCGGGACAGGGGGTCAATGAGCAGTTCTTC
CDR3aa: CAISDQAGQGVNEQFF

d_gene: -
v_gene: TRBV4-1
j_gene: TRBJ1-4
abundance: many
CDR3nt: TGCGCCAGCAGCCAATTGGGATTCGGGCGTGAAAAACTGTTTTTT
CDR3aa: CASSQLGFGREKLFF

d_gene: TRBD2
v_gene: TRBV4-1
j_gene: TRBJ2-5
abundance: -
CDR3nt: TGCGCCAGCAGCCCCCTGCGGGGGGAGGAGACCCAGTACTTC
CDR3aa: CASSPLRGEETQYF

d_gene: -
v_gene: TRBV15
j_gene: TRBJ1-4
abundance: many
CDR3nt: TGTGCCACCAGCAGGGAGTTTAAGGCCAATGAAAAACTGTTTTTT
CDR3aa: CATSREFKANEKLFF

d_gene: -
v_gene: TRBV5-1
j_gene: TRBJ2-2
abundance: many
CDR3nt: TGCGCCAGCAGCTTGGAAGGACAGTGGAACACCGGGGAGCTGTTTTTT
CDR3aa: CASSLEGQWNTGELFF

d_gene: TRBD1
v_gene: TRBV12-3/TRBV12-4
j_gene: TRBJ2-7
abundance: many
CDR3nt: TGTGCCAGCAGTTTTTGGGACAGGGGTCACGAGCAGTACTTC
CDR3aa: CASSFWDRGHEQYF

d_gene: -
v_gene: TRBV5-1
j_gene: TRBJ2-1
abundance: -
CDR3nt: TGCGCCAGCAGCTTGGGTGGGAGGAGGTCGGCTCCCCTTGAGCAGTTCTTC
CDR3aa: CASSLGGRRSAPLEQFF

d_gene: -
v_gene: TRBV2
j_gene: TRBJ2-2
abundance: many
CDR3nt: TGTGCCAGCAGTGCTGAGTATGACACCGGGGAGCTGTTTTTT
CDR3aa: CASSAEYDTGELFF

d_gene: TRBD2
v_gene: TRBV10-3
j_gene: TRBJ2-5
abundance: many
CDR3nt: TGTGCCATCAGTGAAGGGACTAGCGGGAGAGGAGAGACCCAGTACTTC
CDR3aa: CAISEGTSGRGETQYF

d_gene: -
v_gene: TRBV27
j_gene: TRBJ1-4
abundance: many
CDR3nt: TGTGCCAGCAGTTTGGCGGGCTTTAGTGAAAAACTGTTTTTT
CDR3aa: CASSLAGFSEKLFF

d_gene: -
v_gene: TRBV2
j_gene: TRBJ2-6
abundance: many
CDR3nt: TGTGCCAGCAGTGAAGAAAGGACTGGGGCCAACGTCCTGACTTTC
CDR3aa: CASSEERTGANVLTF

d_gene: -
v_gene: TRBV20-1
j_gene: TRBJ1-5
abundance: many
CDR3nt: TGCAGTGCGAGAGCCTTCCCGGGGCGTGAGCAGCCCCAGCATTTT
CDR3aa: CSARAFPGREQPQHF

d_gene: -
v_gene: TRBV5-8
j_gene: TRBJ2-1
abundance: many
CDR3nt: TGTGCCTTTGGGACTGGGTCCTACAATGAGCAGTTCTTC
CDR3aa: CAFGTGSYNEQFF

d_gene: -
v_gene: TRBV2
j_gene: TRBJ2-1
abundance: many
CDR3nt: TGTGCCAGCAGTGAAAGCTCCTACAATGAGCAGTTCTTC
CDR3aa: CASSESSYNEQFF

d_gene: -
v_gene: TRBV5-6
j_gene: TRBJ2-3
abundance: many
CDR3nt: TGTGCCAGCAGCTATGACAGTGGCACAGATACGCAGTATTTT
CDR3aa: CASSYDSGTDTQYF